The TCR beta chain described here comes from a study of identical twins. Broader study findings: Cord blood beta clonotypes that were abundant carried fewer insertions, and memory repertoires showed no such trend. Twin sharing of out-of-frame TCR alpha was underestimated by models in monozygotic pairs.

This clonotype was recorded at least ten times. Its matching antigen is unknown. Germline V gene lookup returns CDR1 SQVTM and CDR2 ANQGSEA. The CDR3 loop spans 13 amino acids. V was cut by 7 bases and J by 5 bases, with 17 bases left in between. TCRdb analysed the 5' RACE reads with MiXCR anew, one entry per CDR3 protein. The sample consists of 300,000 or so distinct CDR3 sequences, around 9.7% of them appearing once. These data also formed part of another study, on yellow fever vaccine responses in identical twins.

The sequence derives from a woman younger than 30 in good health. This chain joins TRBV29-1 and TRBJ1-1; D is possibly TRBD1 (5 bases). What was sequenced was CD8+ T cells sorted from blood. The CDR3 region has the DNA TGCAGCGCCCCGCCAGGGAAGGGGACTGAAGCTTTCTTT. As protein: CSAPPGKGTEAFF.